This T cell receptor beta chain was identified during a study of blood T cell repertoires in COVID-19. About the research overall: Sites in the United States, Italy and Spain provided acute and convalescent COVID-19 samples. T cells, B-cell-depleted T cells, or PBMCs provided the cDNA or gDNA that served as material.

Source study methods: Using reference gene primer amplification, nucleated cell counts were estimated. Clones were read by immunoSEQ multiplex PCR, and TCRdb kept only the in-frame ones, dropping some. V, J and clone size are those of that table, while D and trimming were read from the DNA. The table shows fewer than 200,000 clones, with roughly 93% occurring only once. The source is a woman aged 45 to 65 with acute or convalescent COVID-19. The sample was peripheral blood.

The CDR3 DNA sequence: TGTGCCAGTAGTATTGCGACAGGGTTAGGTCAGCCCCAGCATTTT. Translation gives CASSIATGLGQPQHF. The chain links TRBV19 to TRBJ1-5; 7 bases fit TRBD1. This CDR3 is 15 amino acids long. J gave up 6 bases and V 3 bases, and 8 bases lay outside the gene matches. Germline values: CDR1 LNHDA, CDR2 SQIVND (reference sequence).